Reported below is one T cell receptor beta chain. Per the germline V gene, CDR1 is SNHLY and CDR2 is FYNNEI. This CDR3 comprises 14 residues. Unmatched junction bases numbered 2, after V lost 4 bases and J lost 6 bases. The data were obtained in a study of blood T cell repertoires in COVID-19. For the study at large: Acute and convalescent COVID-19 specimens originated in the United States, Italy and Spain. T cells, B-cell-depleted T cells, or PBMCs provided the cDNA or gDNA that served as material.

Original data processing: Counts of nucleated cells, estimated from reference gene primer amplification, were obtained. Profiled with immunoSEQ multiplex PCR; TCRdb holds only in-frame clones, not every one. V and J calls and clone size are as listed in that table; D and trimming were resolved from the DNA. The sample has 100,000 to 150,000 clones, roughly 83% seen once; the top ten hold under 15%. This TCR derives from a woman aged 30 to 39 who had recovered from COVID-19. The rearrangement uses TRBV2 and TRBJ2-3; 12 bases are a match to TRBD2. The sequencing sample was made of peripheral blood. The CDR3 is CASSGLAGGDTQYF. DNA of the CDR3: TGTGCCAGCAGTGGGCTAGCGGGAGGGGATACGCAGTATTTT.